The present T cell receptor beta chain was sequenced within a study of cytomegalovirus exposure and HLA in healthy donors. Study-level findings and limits: TCR beta sequences reportedly predicted most subjects' HLA-A and HLA-B alleles accurately.

The V and J ends lost 0 bases and 4 bases, in that order; junction bases with no gene match: 6. The CDR3 sequence is 17 residues long. The germline V gene encodes CDR1 SGHRS and CDR2 YFSETQ. Turning to this clone: Its antigen remains unidentified.

The PCR had 60 Vbeta and 13 Jbeta primers. TCRdb's copy holds only in-frame clones and misses some; the assay was immunoSEQ multiplex PCR. This repertoire shows around 300,000 clones, 70% to 90% found once; its top ten account for more than 2%. The TCR sequence derives from a woman aged 18 to 35 in good health and CMV-seronegative. Sequences were obtained from PBMCs. The V call is TRBV5-1, the J call TRBJ2-3; TRBD2 matches at 12 bases. CDR3 DNA: TGCGCCAGCAGCTTGGATCCCCTAGCGGGGGGGTCAGATACGCAGTATTTT. Translating it yields CASSLDPLAGGSDTQYF.